This entry describes one TCR beta chain. The data stem from a study of blood T cell repertoires in COVID-19. In the study overall: Material from acute and convalescent COVID-19 was sourced from the United States, Italy and Spain. In each case, the material was cDNA or gDNA derived from T cells, B-cell-depleted T cells, or PBMCs.

Those enrolled, adults aged 18 to 89 years, came from about two dozen US areas. Resolution of symptoms, clearance, or two negative PCRs was present in recovered Cohort 3 donors. CDR3 length equals 13 residues. Trimming removed 1 base at V and 8 bases at J, with 11 bases between. Germline V gene sequence: CDR1 MNHNS, CDR2 SASEGT. Method: immunoSEQ multiplex PCR; TCRdb's copy keeps in-frame clones and lacks some. This table holds 150,000 to 200,000 clones, 65% to 85% found once. The sequence was collected from a man aged 40-50 years who had recovered from COVID-19. This chain links TRBV6-1 with TRBJ1-2; D is unclear. Sequences were obtained from PBMCs or T cells enriched from blood (not recorded which). CDR3: CASSEVGDWGYTF. CDR3 nucleotides: TGTGCCAGCAGTGAAGTCGGCGACTGGGGCTACACCTTC.